The source of this T cell receptor beta chain is a study of response to subunit inactivated influenza vaccine. One entry per CDR3 protein results from TCRdb running MiXCR on the RT-PCR reads. The sample yields roughly 630,000 distinct CDR3 sequences, around 13% seen once. Worth noting for this clonotype: What it binds is not known.

Points from the study as a whole: Researchers suggested that each seasonal influenza vaccination recruits few new T cells.

The receptor was isolated from a man aged 50 or older who received an inactivated influenza vaccine. The specimen comprised PBMCs from blood, sampled 14 days before vaccination.

CDR3: CAISGYGRETQYF. The DNA of the CDR3 is TGTGCCATCAGTGGGTATGGGCGAGAGACCCAGTACTTC. The rearrangement joins TRBV10-3 to TRBJ2-5, with D uncertain. The CDR3 extends over 13 amino acids. Trimming removed 4 bases at V and 4 bases at J, with 10 bases between. Germline V CDR1 and CDR2: ENHRY, SYGVKD.